These 32 T cell receptor beta chains came from one sample sequenced in a study of T-cell reconstitution after alpha-beta-depleted transplantation in children listed by TCRdb under 2016. The library came from PCR. Reads for this sample came from an Illumina HiSeq 2500. Molecular barcoding was employed in the preparation of TCR libraries, with unique molecular identifiers being used to normalize TCRbeta repertoire quantification. TCRdb reanalyzed the raw reads on its own, using fastp at Q25 for trimming and MiXCR for clone calling, and kept in-frame beta chains. Rows are combined by CDR3 protein, so each entry shows the most common genes and DNA. Present in this sample are approximately 400,000 distinct CDR3 sequences, 9.5% to 13% of which were seen just once. The ten top clones hold roughly 5% of the sample. The input for sequencing was PBMCs from the stem cell graft donor, taken from the stem cell graft. The receptors come from a human donor who donated a stem cell graft to a child with acute myeloid leukemia.

The genes are TRBV2 and TRBJ2-5; D is undetermined. Germline assignment: CDR1 SNHLY and CDR2 FYNNEI. The CDR3 consists of 15 residues. V was trimmed by 5 bases and J by 1 base, leaving 14 bases between them. DNA for the CDR3: TGTGCCAGCAGTCACGAAAGACGGAGCCAAGAGACCCAGTACTTC. Its protein is CASSHERRSQETQYF. Based on the CDR3 plus reference TRBV2 and TRBJ2-5, the full variable domain is EPEVTQTPSHQVTQMGQEVILRCVPISNHLYFYWYRQILGQKVEFLVSFYNNEISEKSEIFDDQFSVERPDGSNFTLKIRSTKLEDSAMYFCASSHERRSQETQYFGPGTRLLVL.

This clonotype was picked up many times. The chain links TRBV29-1 to TRBJ1-2; the D is unclear. Trimming stripped 0 bases from V and 0 bases from J, with 2 bases between. The CDR3 spans 12 residues. Germline-derived CDR1 and CDR2 are SQVTM and ANQGSEA. CDR3: CSVEESNYGYTF. Here the CDR3 DNA reads TGCAGCGTTGAAGAGTCTAACTATGGCTACACCTTC.

This clonotype was detected many times. The rearrangement links TRBV5-1 to TRBJ2-7; the D gene could be TRBD1 or TRBD2 (5 bases each). Between the trimmed V and J ends, which lost 4 bases and 4 bases, there was a span of 12 bases. The CDR3 has 13 amino acids. In germline, CDR1 is SGHRS, CDR2 YFSETQ. CDR3 bases: TGCGCCAGCAGCCGGGACCGGCTATACGAGCAGTACTTC. Protein product: CASSRDRLYEQYF. The full variable domain, rest sourced from reference TRBV5-1 and TRBJ2-7, is KAGVTQTPRYLIKTRGQQVTLSCSPISGHRSVSWYQQTPGQGLQFLFEYFSETQRNKGNFPGRFSGRQFSNSRSEMNVSTLELGDSALYLCASSRDRLYEQYFGPGTRLTVT.

This clonotype was seen more than once but under ten times. This chain uses TRBV20-1 with TRBJ2-5; weak D call: TRBD2 (6 bases). There are 14 residues in the CDR3. V lost 0 bases, J lost 7 bases, and 15 bases lay in between. Germline CDR1 and CDR2: DFQATT and SNEGSKA (reference sequence). The CDR3 nucleotides read TGCAGTGCTAGAGATCAGCGGGTCGGGGGGACCCAGTACTTC. Protein: CSARDQRVGGTQYF.

This clonotype has at least ten counts. The chain combines TRBV12-3 or TRBV12-4 with TRBJ2-5; 7 nucleotides align to TRBD1. The CDR3 is made up of 14 amino acids. J lost 5 bases, V lost 6 bases, and 9 bases had no gene match. The CDR3 DNA follows: TGTGCCAGCAGCCAACAGGGGACCAGGGAGACCCAGTACTTC. Its translation: CASSQQGTRETQYF.

A few counts support this clonotype. The CDR3 coding sequence is TGCAGCGTTGAAGAGATACTAGCTACCAATGAGCAGTTCTTC. Its protein product is CSVEEILATNEQFF. The chain uses TRBV29-1 and TRBJ2-1, with TRBD2 as a possible D gene (6 bases). CDR1 SQVTM and CDR2 ANQGSEA come from the germline V gene. Trimming cost V 0 bases and J 6 bases, with 12 bases left between them. CDR3 length: 14 amino acids.

This chain connects TRBV20-1 to TRBJ1-1, with TRBD1 identical over 8 bases. V dropped 5 bases and J dropped 4; count of bases not matched to a gene: 9. This CDR3 is 14 amino acids long. The germline CDR1 and CDR2 sequences are DFQATT and SNEGSKA (reference sequence). CDR3 DNA sequence: TGCAGTGCTGGTAACAGGGGGGTGGCCACTGAAGCTTTCTTT. It codes for CSAGNRGVATEAFF.

The V call is TRBV24-1, the J call TRBJ2-3; maybe TRBD2 (5 bases). V shed 3 bases and J shed 6 bases, with 12 bases lying between them. The V gene's germline CDR1 is KGHDR and CDR2 SFDVKD. This CDR3 contains 14 residues. The CDR3 coding sequence is TGTGCCACCAGTGATCATCGGACGGGGGATACGCAGTATTTT. Its protein product is CATSDHRTGDTQYF.

The table lists this clonotype with a few counts. This rearrangement joins TRBV7-9 to TRBJ1-5; D is unclear. Germline assignment: CDR1 SEHNR and CDR2 FQNEAQ (reference sequence). Trimming cost V 9 bases and J 9 bases, with 6 bases left between them. The CDR3 covers 9 residues. The CDR3 DNA reads TGTGCCAGATGTTGGCCCCAGCATTTT. It codes for CARCWPQHF.

This chain's CDR3 is CASSPRQENSPLHF. CDR3 coding DNA: TGTGCCAGTAGCCCTCGACAGGAAAATTCACCCCTCCACTTT. The rearrangement uses TRBV19 and TRBJ1-6, with a possible D match to TRBD1 (6 bases). The CDR3 is 14 residues long. Trimming cost V 6 bases and J 7 bases, with 13 bases left between them. Germline CDR1 is LNHDA and CDR2 is SQIVND (reference sequence).

This clonotype was counted many times. J is TRBJ2-5 and V is TRBV9; D is ambiguous. Trimming removed 4 bases from V and 4 bases from J, with 11 bases in between. The germline CDR1 and CDR2 sequences are SGDLS and YYNGEE. The CDR3 runs to 13 residues. The CDR3 coding sequence is TGTGCCAGCAGCCCGACCATGGGAGAGACCCAGTACTTC. Its protein product is CASSPTMGETQYF.

This clonotype was observed at least ten times. This sequence joins TRBV29-1 and TRBJ2-1, with 13 bases that match TRBD2. The V and J ends lost 8 bases and 7 bases, in that order; junction bases with no gene match: 11. The CDR3 is made up of 15 amino acids. Germline V gene lookup returns CDR1 SQVTM and CDR2 ANQGSEA. CDR3 sequence reads: CSPRGGLAGRNEQFF. CDR3 bases: TGCAGCCCCCGGGGGGGACTAGCGGGGAGGAATGAGCAGTTCTTC.

The chain joins TRBV29-1 to TRBJ2-3; perhaps TRBD2 as D (6 bases). Trimming pared 5 bases from V and 6 bases from J, leaving 12 bases between. CDR1 SQVTM and CDR2 ANQGSEA come from the germline V gene. CDR3 size: 12 residues. CDR3: CSVRAGWDTQYF. The CDR3 DNA follows: TGCAGCGTTAGAGCGGGTTGGGATACGCAGTATTTT.

This clonotype occurred a few times. The chain uses TRBV7-2 and TRBJ2-1; TRBD2 agrees at 7 bases. Looked up from germline, CDR1 is SGHTA and CDR2 is FQGNSA. The CDR3 loop spans 14 amino acids. V lost 6 bases to trimming and J lost 5 bases; unmatched junction nucleotides: 7. The CDR3 DNA is TGTGCCAGCAGGACGGGGGGTTCCGACAATGAGCAGTTCTTC. Its protein is CASRTGGSDNEQFF.

This clonotype showed up just a few times. The CDR3: CSVGGGTGFGYTF. CDR3 DNA: TGCAGCGTTGGGGGGGGGACAGGGTTTGGCTACACCTTC. The chain recombines TRBV29-1 with TRBJ1-2; TRBD1 agrees at 9 bases. The junction had 7 bases not matched to a gene; V was cut back by 4 bases and J by 7 bases. The CDR3 sequence is 13 residues long. From germline, CDR1 is SQVTM and CDR2 ANQGSEA. The variable domain in full, with the rest retrieved from reference TRBV29-1 and TRBJ1-2, is SAVISQKPSRDICQRGTSLTIQCQVDSQVTMMFWYRQQPGQSLTLIATANQGSEATYESGFVIDKFPISRPNLTFSTLTVSNMSPEDSSIYLCSVGGGTGFGYTFGSGTRLTVV.

The rearrangement joins TRBV6-1 to TRBJ1-1, with 7 bases matching TRBD1. This CDR3 has 14 amino acids. V gave up 4 bases and J gave up 8 bases; unmatched junction bases: 10. Germline V gene lookup returns CDR1 MNHNS and CDR2 SASEGT. CDR3 sequence reads: CASSGGTVRHEAFF. The CDR3 nucleotides read TGTGCCAGCAGTGGAGGGACAGTGCGCCACGAAGCTTTCTTT.

The rearrangement uses TRBV6-5 and TRBJ2-2; 7 bases are a match to TRBD1. V lost 5 bases and J lost 7; bases outside the gene matches: 4. The CDR3 has 13 amino acids. In germline, CDR1 is MNHEY, CDR2 SVGAGI. The CDR3 sequence is CASSHRGGGELFF. CDR3 DNA: TGTGCCAGCAGTCACAGGGGCGGCGGGGAGCTGTTTTTT.

This clonotype was recorded a few times. The rearrangement joins TRBV18 to TRBJ1-4; no reliable D call. The germline CDR1 and CDR2 sequences are KGHSH and LQKENI. This CDR3 has 14 residues. V was pared by 3 bases and J by 7 bases, with 12 bases between. CDR3: CASSPDGFFEKLFF. The CDR3 DNA is TGTGCCAGCTCACCCGACGGGTTTTTTGAAAAACTGTTTTTT. Drawing the rest from reference TRBV18 and TRBJ1-4, the complete variable domain is NAGVMQNPRHLVRRRGQEARLRCSPMKGHSHVYWYRQLPEEGLKFMVYLQKENIIDESGMPKERFSAEFPKEGPSILRIQQVVRGDSAAYFCASSPDGFFEKLFFGSGTQLSVL.

This clonotype has a handful of counts. The CDR3 region is CSARAMGAGAYNEQFF. The CDR3 bases are TGCAGTGCTAGAGCCATGGGGGCCGGGGCCTACAATGAGCAGTTCTTC. This rearrangement joins TRBV20-1 to TRBJ2-1; a possible D gene is TRBD1 (6 bases). V was clipped by 1 base and J by 2 bases, with 15 bases between them. Germline CDR1 is DFQATT and CDR2 is SNEGSKA (reference sequence). CDR3 length equals 16 residues.

This clonotype was detected ten times or more. This CDR3 reads CAISEGGTASEQYV. The CDR3 DNA reads as TGTGCCATCAGTGAAGGGGGGACAGCCTCCGAGCAGTACGTC. The chain is built from TRBV10-3 and TRBJ2-7, with a possible D match to TRBD1 (7 bases). With 3 bases removed from V and 6 bases from J, the gap between germline ends came to 15 bases. The CDR3 consists of 14 residues. The germline V gene encodes CDR1 ENHRY and CDR2 SYGVKD.

This clonotype has at least ten counts. V usage is TRBV4-1 and J usage is TRBJ1-1; perhaps TRBD1 as D (5 bases). V shed 1 base and J shed 4 bases, with 10 bases lying between them. Germline V gene sequence: CDR1 MGHRA, CDR2 YSYEKL. The CDR3 length is 14 residues. The CDR3 region has the DNA TGCGCCAGCAGCCAAGGGGAGAGGGGCACTGAAGCTTTCTTT. Protein sequence: CASSQGERGTEAFF.

This clonotype has a count of ten or more. V gene TRBV12-3 or TRBV12-4 combines with J gene TRBJ2-6; possibly TRBD2 for D (6 bases). The CDR3 spans 15 residues. V gave up 3 bases and J gave up 2 bases, with 8 bases separating them. CDR3 region: CASSFTGAGANVLTF. In DNA, the CDR3 is TGTGCCAGCAGTTTCACGGGGGCTGGGGCCAACGTCCTGACTTTC.

This chain links TRBV29-1 with TRBJ2-7; D is tentatively TRBD1 or TRBD2 (5 bases each). Trimming shortened V by 0 bases and J by 5 bases, and 20 bases separated the two germline ends. The CDR3 consists of 16 residues. CDR1 and CDR2 from the germline V gene are SQVTM and ANQGSEA. The CDR3 is CSVEETGTDSRDEQYF. DNA for the CDR3: TGCAGCGTTGAAGAGACGGGGACCGATAGTAGAGACGAGCAGTACTTC.

This clonotype was found many times. This rearrangement joins TRBV5-5 to TRBJ2-1, with D possibly TRBD1 on 6 matching bases. V lost 5 bases to trimming and J lost 6 bases, with 15 bases between them. This CDR3 region has 14 residues. CDR1 is SGHKS, CDR2 YYEKEE, per germline (reference sequence). The CDR3 spells CASSVGQGSNEQFF. The DNA of the CDR3 is TGTGCCAGCAGTGTAGGGCAGGGGAGCAATGAGCAGTTCTTC. The full variable domain, rest sourced from reference TRBV5-5 and TRBJ2-1, is DAGVTQSPTHLIKTRGQQVTLRCSPISGHKSVSWYQQVLGQGPQFIFQYYEKEERGRGNFPDRFSARQFPNYSSELNVNALLLGDSALYLCASSVGQGSNEQFFGPGTRLTVL.

This clonotype appeared a few times. This chain uses TRBV29-1 with TRBJ2-1; the D gene could be TRBD1 or TRBD2 (6 bases each). With 4 bases removed from V and 8 bases from J, the gap between germline ends came to 27 bases. The germline gives CDR1 SQVTM, CDR2 ANQGSEA. CDR3 length equals 17 residues. The CDR3 DNA is TGCAGCGTTGTTGGGGGCCTCGCTAGCGTGAGAGGGTATGAGCAGTTCTTC. This gives the protein CSVVGGLASVRGYEQFF.

This clonotype was seen a handful of times. This chain joins TRBV6-2 or TRBV6-3 and TRBJ2-4; D is possibly TRBD2 (6 bases). Trimming took off 6 bases at V and 6 bases at J, with 18 bases between the two ends. The CDR3 loop spans 15 amino acids. Per the germline V gene, CDR1 is MNHEY and CDR2 is SVGEGT. CDR3 sequence (DNA): TGTGCCAGCAGAGACGCGGGACTCTGGGCAAACATTCAGTACTTC. Translating gives CASRDAGLWANIQYF.

This clonotype was counted many times. This chain links TRBV12-3 or TRBV12-4 with TRBJ2-1; 14 bases fit TRBD2. V shed 10 bases and J 15 bases; nucleotides not matched to a gene: 11. The CDR3 has 13 amino acids. The CDR3 protein is CAITGTSGSSGFF. CDR3 nucleotides: TGTGCCATCACGGGGACTAGCGGGAGCTCCGGGTTCTTC.

This clonotype was observed at least ten times. Compared with germline, one end of the junction differs, possibly owing to a read error. V gene TRBV27 combines with J gene TRBJ2-2; D gene ambiguous. The CDR3 totals 13 residues. The germline V gene has CDR1 MNHEY and CDR2 SMNVEV (reference sequence). CDR3: CASSFRNTGELFF. CDR3 nucleotide sequence: TGCGCCAGCAGCTTCAGGAACACCGGGGAGCTGTTTTTT.

The chain recombines TRBV21-1 with TRBJ1-2. TRBV21-1 is listed as a pseudogene. This CDR3 has 18 amino acids. CDR3 sequence reads: CASSKEESVLLANYGYTF. The CDR3 DNA reads as TGTGCCAGCAGCAAAGAAGAGTCCGTCTTGTTAGCTAACTATGGCTACACCTTC.

This clonotype showed up just a few times. The V and J genes are TRBV20-1 and TRBJ2-7; 7 bases are shared with TRBD1. The CDR3 runs to 12 residues. V lost 6 bases to trimming and J lost 2 bases; unmatched junction nucleotides: 4. Germline values: CDR1 DFQATT, CDR2 SNEGSKA (reference sequence). The CDR3 DNA reads TGCAGTGCCGAGGGGGCCGCCTACGAGCAGTACTTC. Translated, it gives CSAEGAAYEQYF.

The V and J genes are TRBV7-2 and TRBJ2-1, with D unclear. Germline V gene sequence: CDR1 SGHTA, CDR2 FQGNSA. V was clipped by 1 base and J by 6 bases, with 10 bases between them. The CDR3 loop spans 14 amino acids. CDR3 sequence reads: CASSLDSGVNEQFF. The CDR3 DNA reads as TGTGCCAGCAGCTTAGATTCTGGGGTCAATGAGCAGTTCTTC.

This rearrangement joins TRBV12-3 or TRBV12-4 to TRBJ1-2; D perhaps matches TRBD1 (5 bases). Trimming shortened V by 5 bases and J by 8 bases, and 12 bases separated the two germline ends. The CDR3 sequence is 12 residues long. CDR3 in DNA: TGTGCCAGCAGTCCCGGGGGACCCGGCTACACCTTC. Encoded protein: CASSPGGPGYTF.